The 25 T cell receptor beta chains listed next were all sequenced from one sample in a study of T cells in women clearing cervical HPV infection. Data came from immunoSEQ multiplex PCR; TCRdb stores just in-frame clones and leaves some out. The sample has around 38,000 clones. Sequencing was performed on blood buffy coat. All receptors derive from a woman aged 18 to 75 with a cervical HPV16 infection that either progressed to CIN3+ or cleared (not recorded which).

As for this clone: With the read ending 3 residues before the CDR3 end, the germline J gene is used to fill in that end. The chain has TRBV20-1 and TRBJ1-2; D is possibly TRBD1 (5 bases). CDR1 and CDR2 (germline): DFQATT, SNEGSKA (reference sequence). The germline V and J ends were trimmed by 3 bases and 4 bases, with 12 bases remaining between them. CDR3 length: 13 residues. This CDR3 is CSARAGFPYGYTF. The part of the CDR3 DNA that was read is TGCAGTGCTAGGGCAGGGTTCCCCTATGGC.

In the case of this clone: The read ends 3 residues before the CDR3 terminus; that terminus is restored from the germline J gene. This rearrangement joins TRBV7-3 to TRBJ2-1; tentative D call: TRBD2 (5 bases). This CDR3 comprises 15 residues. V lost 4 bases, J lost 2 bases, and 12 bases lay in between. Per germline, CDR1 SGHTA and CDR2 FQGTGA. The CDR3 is CASSSPGETYNEQFF. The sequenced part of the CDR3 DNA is TGTGCCAGCAGCTCTCCCGGGGAAACCTACAATGAG.

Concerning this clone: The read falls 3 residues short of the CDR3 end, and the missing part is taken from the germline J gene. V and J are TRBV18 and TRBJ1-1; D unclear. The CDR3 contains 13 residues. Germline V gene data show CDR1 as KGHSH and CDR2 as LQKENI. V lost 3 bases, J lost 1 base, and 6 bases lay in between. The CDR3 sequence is CASSPAGNTEAFF. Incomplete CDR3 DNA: TGTGCCAGCTCACCCGCGGGGAACACTGAA.

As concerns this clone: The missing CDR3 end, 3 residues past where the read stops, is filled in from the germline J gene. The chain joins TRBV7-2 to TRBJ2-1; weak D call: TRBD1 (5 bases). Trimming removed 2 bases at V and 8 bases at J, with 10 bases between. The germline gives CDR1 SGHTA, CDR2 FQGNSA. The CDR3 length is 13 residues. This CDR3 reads CASSLTVRDEQFF. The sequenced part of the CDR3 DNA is TGTGCCAGCAGCTTAACAGTCAGGGATGAG.

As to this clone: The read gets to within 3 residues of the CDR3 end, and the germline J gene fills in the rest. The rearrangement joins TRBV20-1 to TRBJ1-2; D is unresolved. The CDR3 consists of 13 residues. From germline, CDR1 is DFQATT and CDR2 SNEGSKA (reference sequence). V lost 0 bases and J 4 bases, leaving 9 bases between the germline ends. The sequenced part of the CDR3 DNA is TGCAGTGCTAGAGACATAGCCTCCTATGGC. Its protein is CSARDIASYG. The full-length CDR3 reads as CSARDIASYGYTF.

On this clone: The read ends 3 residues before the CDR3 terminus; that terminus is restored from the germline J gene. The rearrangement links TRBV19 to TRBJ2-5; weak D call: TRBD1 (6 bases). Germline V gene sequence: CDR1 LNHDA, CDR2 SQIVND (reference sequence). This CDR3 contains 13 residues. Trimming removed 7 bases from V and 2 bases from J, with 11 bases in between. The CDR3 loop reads CASTSTGQETQYF. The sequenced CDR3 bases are TGTGCCAGTACCTCGACAGGACAAGAGACC. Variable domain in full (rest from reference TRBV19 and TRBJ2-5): DGGITQSPKYLFRKEGQNVTLSCEQNLNHDAMYWYRQDPGQGLRLIYYSQIVNDFQKGDIAEGYSVSREKKESFPLTVTSAQKNPTAFYLCASTSTGQETQYFGPGTRLLVL.

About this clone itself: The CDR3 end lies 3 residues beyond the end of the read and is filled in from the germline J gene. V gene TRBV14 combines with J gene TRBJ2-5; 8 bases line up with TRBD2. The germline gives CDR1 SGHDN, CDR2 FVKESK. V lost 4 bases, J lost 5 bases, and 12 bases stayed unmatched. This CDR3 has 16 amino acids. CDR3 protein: CASSPQAGEFGETQYF. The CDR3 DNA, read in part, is TGTGCCAGCAGCCCCCAAGCGGGGGAGTTCGGGGAGACC.

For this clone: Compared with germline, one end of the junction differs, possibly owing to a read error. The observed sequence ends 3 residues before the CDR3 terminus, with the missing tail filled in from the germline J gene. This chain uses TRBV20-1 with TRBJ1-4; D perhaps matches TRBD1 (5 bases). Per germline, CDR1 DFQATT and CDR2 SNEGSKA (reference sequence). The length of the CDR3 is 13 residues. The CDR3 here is CSTSPRATEKLFF. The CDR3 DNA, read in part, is TGCAGTACTAGTCCCAGGGCCACTGAAAAA.

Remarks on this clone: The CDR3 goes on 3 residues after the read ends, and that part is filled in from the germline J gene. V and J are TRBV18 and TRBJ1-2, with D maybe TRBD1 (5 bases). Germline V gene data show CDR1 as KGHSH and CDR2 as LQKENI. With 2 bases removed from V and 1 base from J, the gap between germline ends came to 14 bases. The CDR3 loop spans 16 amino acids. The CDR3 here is CASSPASQDLNYGYTF. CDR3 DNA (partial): TGTGCCAGCTCACCAGCTTCACAGGACCTTAACTATGGC.

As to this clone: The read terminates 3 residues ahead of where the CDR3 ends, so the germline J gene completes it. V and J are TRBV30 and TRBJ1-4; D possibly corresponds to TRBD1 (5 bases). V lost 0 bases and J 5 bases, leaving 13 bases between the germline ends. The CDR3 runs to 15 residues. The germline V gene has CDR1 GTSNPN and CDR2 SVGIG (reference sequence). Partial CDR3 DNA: TGTGCCTGGAGTGTACGTGTGGGGGGGAATGAAAAA. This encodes CAWSVRVGGNEK. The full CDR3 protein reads CAWSVRVGGNEKLFF.

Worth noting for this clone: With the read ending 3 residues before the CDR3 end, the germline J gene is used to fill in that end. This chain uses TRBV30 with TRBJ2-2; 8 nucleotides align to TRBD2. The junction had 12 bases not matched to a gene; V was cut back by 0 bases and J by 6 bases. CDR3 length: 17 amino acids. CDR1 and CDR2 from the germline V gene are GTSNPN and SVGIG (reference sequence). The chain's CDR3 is CAWSVQRTSKGSGELFF. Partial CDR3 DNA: TGTGCCTGGAGTGTACAGAGGACTAGCAAAGGGTCCGGGGAG.

The CDR3 region is CASSLGTSGGAGETQYF. The sequenced CDR3 bases are TGTGCCAGCAGCCTAGGGACTAGCGGGGGGGCAGGAGAGACC. The V gene is TRBV7-3, the J gene TRBJ2-5; TRBD2 matches 16 bases. The read ends 3 residues before the CDR3 terminus; that terminus is restored from the germline J gene. This CDR3 contains 17 residues. Germline values: CDR1 SGHTA, CDR2 FQGTGA. Trimming took 5 bases from V and 4 from J; bases not matched to a gene: 7.

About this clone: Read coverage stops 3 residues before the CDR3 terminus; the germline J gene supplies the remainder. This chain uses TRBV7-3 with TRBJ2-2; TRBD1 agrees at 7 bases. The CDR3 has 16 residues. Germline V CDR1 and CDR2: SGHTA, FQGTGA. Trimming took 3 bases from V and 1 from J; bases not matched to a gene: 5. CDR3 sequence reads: CASSFKDRRNTGELFF. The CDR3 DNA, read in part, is TGTGCCAGCAGCTTTAAGGACAGGAGGAACACCGGGGAG.

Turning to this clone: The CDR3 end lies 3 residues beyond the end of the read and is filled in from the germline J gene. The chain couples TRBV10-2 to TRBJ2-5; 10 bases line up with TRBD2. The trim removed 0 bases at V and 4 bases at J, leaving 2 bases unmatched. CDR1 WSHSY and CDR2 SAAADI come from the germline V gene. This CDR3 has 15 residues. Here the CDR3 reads CASSESSGGRETQYF. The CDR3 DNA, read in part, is TGCGCCAGCAGTGAGTCTAGCGGGGGGCGAGAGACC.

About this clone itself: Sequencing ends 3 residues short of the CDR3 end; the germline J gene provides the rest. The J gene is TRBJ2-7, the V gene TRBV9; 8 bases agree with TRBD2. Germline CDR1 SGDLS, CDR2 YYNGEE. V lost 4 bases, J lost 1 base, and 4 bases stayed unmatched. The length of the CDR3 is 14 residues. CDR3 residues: CASSLGTSSYEQYF. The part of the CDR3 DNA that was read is TGTGCCAGCAGCCTTGGGACTAGTTCCTACGAG.

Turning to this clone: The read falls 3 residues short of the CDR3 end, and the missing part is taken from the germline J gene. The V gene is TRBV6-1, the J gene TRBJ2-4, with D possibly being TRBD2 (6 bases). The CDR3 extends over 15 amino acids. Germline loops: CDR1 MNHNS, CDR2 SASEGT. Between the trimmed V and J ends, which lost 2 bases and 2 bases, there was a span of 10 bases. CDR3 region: CASSESGGTKNIQYF. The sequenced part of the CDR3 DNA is TGTGCCAGCAGTGAATCCGGGGGAACCAAAAACATT.

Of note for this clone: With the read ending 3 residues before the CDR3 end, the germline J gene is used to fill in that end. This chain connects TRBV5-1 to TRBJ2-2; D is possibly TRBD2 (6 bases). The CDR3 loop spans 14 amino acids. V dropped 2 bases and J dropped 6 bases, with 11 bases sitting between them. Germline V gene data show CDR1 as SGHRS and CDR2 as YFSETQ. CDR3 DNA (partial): TGCGCCAGCAGCTTCTTTGGAGGGCCCGGGGAG. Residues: CASSFFGGPGE. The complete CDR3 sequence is CASSFFGGPGELFF. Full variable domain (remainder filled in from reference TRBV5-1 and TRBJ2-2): KAGVTQTPRYLIKTRGQQVTLSCSPISGHRSVSWYQQTPGQGLQFLFEYFSETQRNKGNFPGRFSGRQFSNSRSEMNVSTLELGDSALYLCASSFFGGPGELFFGEGSRLTVL.

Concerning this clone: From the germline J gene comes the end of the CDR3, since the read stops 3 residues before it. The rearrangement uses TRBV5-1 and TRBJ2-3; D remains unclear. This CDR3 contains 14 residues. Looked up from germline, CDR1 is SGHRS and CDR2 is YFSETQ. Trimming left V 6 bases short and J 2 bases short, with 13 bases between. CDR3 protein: CASNDGLVTDTQYF. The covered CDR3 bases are TGCGCCAGCAATGACGGGTTAGTCACAGATACG. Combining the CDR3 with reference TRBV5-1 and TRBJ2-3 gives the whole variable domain KAGVTQTPRYLIKTRGQQVTLSCSPISGHRSVSWYQQTPGQGLQFLFEYFSETQRNKGNFPGRFSGRQFSNSRSEMNVSTLELGDSALYLCASNDGLVTDTQYFGPGTRLTVL.

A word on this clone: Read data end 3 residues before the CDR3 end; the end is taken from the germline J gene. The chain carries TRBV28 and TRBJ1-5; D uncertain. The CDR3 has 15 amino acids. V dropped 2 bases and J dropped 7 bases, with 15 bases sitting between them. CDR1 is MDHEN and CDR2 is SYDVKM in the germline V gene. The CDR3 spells CASSLNVGVGQPQHF. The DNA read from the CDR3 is TGTGCCAGCAGTTTAAATGTCGGGGTCGGACAGCCC.

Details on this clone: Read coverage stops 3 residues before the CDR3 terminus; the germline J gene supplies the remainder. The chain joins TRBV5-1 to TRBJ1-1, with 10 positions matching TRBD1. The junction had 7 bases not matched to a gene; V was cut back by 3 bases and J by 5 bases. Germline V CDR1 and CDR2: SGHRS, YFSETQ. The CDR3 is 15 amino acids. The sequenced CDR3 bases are TGCGCCAGCAGCTACGGGACAGGGGAAGGTACTGAA. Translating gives CASSYGTGEGTE. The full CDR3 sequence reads CASSYGTGEGTEAFF. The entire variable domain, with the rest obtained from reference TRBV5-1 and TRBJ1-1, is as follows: KAGVTQTPRYLIKTRGQQVTLSCSPISGHRSVSWYQQTPGQGLQFLFEYFSETQRNKGNFPGRFSGRQFSNSRSEMNVSTLELGDSALYLCASSYGTGEGTEAFFGQGTRLTVV.

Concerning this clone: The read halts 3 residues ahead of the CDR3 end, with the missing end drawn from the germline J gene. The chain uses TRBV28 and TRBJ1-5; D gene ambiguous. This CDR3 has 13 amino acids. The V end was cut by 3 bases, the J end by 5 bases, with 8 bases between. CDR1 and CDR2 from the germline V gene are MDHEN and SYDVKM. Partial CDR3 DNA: TGTGCCAGCAGTTTCGGGGATTATCAGCCC. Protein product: CASSFGDYQP. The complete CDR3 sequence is CASSFGDYQPQHF.

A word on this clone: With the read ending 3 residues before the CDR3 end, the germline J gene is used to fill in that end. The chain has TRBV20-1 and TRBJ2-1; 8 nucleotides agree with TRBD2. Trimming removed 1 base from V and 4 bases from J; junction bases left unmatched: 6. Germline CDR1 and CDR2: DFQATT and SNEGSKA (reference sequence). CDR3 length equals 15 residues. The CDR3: CSARGPGGAYNEQFF. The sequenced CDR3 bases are TGCAGTGCTAGAGGGCCCGGGGGGGCGTACAATGAG.

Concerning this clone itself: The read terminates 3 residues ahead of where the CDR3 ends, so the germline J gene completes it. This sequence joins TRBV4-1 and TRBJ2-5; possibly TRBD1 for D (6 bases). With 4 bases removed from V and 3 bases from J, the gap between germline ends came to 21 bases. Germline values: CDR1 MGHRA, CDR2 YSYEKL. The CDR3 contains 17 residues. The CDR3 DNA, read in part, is TGCGCCAGCAGCCTTAGCTCCGTGGGGGCAGGGGAAGAGACC. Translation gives CASSLSSVGAGEET. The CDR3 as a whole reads CASSLSSVGAGEETQYF.

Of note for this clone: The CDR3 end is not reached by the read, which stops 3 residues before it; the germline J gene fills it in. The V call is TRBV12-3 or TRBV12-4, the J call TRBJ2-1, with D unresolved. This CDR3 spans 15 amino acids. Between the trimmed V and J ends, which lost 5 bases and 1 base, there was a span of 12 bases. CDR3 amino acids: CASSLPSPSYNEQFF. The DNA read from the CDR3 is TGTGCCAGCAGTCTTCCGAGCCCTTCCTACAATGAG.

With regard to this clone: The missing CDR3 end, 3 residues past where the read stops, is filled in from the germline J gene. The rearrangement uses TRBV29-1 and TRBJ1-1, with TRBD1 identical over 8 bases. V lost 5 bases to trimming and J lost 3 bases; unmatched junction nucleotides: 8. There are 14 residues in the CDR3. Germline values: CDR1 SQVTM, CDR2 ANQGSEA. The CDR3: CSVPWTGRDTEAFF. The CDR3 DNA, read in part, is TGCAGCGTTCCTTGGACAGGGAGGGACACTGAA.